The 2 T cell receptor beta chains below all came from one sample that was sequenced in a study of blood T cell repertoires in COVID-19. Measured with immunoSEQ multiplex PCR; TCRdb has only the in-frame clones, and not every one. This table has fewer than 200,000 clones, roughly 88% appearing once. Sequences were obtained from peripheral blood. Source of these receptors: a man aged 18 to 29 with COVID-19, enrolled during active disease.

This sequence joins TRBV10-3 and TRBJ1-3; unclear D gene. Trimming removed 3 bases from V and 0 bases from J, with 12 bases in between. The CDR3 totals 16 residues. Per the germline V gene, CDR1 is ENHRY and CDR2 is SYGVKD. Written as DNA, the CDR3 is TGTGCCATCAGTGACCTCTGGGCGAGCTCTGGAAACACCATATATTTT. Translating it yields CAISDLWASSGNTIYF.

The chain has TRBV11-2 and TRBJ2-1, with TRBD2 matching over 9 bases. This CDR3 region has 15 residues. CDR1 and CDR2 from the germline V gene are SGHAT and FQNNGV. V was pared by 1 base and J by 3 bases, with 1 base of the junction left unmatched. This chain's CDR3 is CASSLGLAVYNEQFF. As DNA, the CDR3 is TGTGCCAGCAGCTTAGGACTAGCGGTCTACAATGAGCAGTTCTTC.